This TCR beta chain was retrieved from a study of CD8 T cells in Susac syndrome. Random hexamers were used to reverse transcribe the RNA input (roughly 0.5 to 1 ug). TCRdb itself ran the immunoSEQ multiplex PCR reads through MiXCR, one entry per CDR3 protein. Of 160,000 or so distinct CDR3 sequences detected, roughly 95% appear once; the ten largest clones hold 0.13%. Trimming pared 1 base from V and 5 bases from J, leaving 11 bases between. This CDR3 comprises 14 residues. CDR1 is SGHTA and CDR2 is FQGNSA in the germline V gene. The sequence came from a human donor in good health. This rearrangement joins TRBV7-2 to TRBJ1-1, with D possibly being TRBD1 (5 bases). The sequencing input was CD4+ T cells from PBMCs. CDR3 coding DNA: TGTGCCAGCAGCTTAGATCCACCAGGGACTGAAGCTTTCTTT. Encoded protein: CASSLDPPGTEAFF.